The entry that follows covers one T cell receptor beta chain sequence. Its target is not known. The data belong to a study of T cell responses to AZD1222 COVID-19 vaccine. As for the study in general: The study pooled second doses at about 4 or about 12 weeks. Study results and caveats: Among vaccine-associated CD4 TCRs, coverage spanned spike, with dominance at 160-218 and 743-854. The study reported that nearly half of spike-specific TCRs target unmutated variant regions. White British ancestry dominated among donors, who included more females, and clonal diversity was possibly underestimated.

The V end was cut by 3 bases, the J end by 7 bases, with 12 bases between. Germline CDR1 WNHNN, CDR2 SYGVQD (reference sequence). The CDR3 loop spans 13 amino acids. Method: immunoSEQ multiplex PCR; TCRdb's copy keeps in-frame clones and lacks some. The repertoire consists of around 180,000 clones, with just over 85% occurring once and the leading ten covering approximately 0.5%. This receptor was identified in an adult in good health. This chain joins TRBV10-1 and TRBJ2-5, with D maybe TRBD1 (6 bases). This sample comprised peripheral blood, obtained on day 0 of AZD1222 vaccination. This CDR3 is CASSETGWGTQYF. The DNA of the CDR3 is TGCGCCAGCAGTGAAACAGGGTGGGGGACCCAGTACTTC.